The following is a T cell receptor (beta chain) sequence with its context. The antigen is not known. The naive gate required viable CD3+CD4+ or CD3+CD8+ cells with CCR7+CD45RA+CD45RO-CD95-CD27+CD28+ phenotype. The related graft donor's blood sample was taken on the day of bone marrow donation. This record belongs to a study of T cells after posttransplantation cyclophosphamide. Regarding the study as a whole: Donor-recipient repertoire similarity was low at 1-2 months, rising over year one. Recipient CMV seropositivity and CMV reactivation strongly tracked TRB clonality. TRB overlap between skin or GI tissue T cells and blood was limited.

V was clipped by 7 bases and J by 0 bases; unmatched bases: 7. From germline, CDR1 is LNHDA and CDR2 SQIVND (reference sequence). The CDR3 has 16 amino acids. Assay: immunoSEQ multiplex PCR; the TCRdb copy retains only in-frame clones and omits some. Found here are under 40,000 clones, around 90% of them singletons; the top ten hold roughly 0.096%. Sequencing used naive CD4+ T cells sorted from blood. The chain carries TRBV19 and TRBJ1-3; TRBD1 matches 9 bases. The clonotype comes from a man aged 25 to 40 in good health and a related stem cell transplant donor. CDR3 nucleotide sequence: TGTGCCAGTACCGCCGGACAGGGGATCTCTGGAAACACCATATATTTT. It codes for CASTAGQGISGNTIYF.